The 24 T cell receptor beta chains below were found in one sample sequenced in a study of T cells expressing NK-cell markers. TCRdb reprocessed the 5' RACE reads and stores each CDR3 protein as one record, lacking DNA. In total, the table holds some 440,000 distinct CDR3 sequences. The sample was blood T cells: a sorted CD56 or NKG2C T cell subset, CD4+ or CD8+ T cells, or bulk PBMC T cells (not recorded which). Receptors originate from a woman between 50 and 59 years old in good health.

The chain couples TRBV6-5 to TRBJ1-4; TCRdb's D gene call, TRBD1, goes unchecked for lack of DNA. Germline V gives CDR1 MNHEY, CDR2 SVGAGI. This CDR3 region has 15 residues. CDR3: CASSYEGQGNEKLFF.

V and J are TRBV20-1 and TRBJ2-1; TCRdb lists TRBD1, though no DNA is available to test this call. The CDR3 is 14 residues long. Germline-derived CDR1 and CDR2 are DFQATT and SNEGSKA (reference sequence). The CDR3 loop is CSARGQGRDNEQFF.

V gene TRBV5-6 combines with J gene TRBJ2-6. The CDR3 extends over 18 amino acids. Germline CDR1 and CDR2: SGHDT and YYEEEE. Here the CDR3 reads CASASRVLLSSGANVLTF.

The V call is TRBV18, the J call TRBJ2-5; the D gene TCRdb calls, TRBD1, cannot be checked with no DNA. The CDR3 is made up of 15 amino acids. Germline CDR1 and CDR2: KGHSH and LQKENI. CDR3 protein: CASLLPGHATGGQYF. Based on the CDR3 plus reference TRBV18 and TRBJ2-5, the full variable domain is NAGVMQNPRHLVRRRGQEARLRCSPMKGHSHVYWYRQLPEEGLKFMVYLQKENIIDESGMPKERFSAEFPKEGPSILRIQQVVRGDSAAYFCASLLPGHATGGQYFGPGTRLLVL.

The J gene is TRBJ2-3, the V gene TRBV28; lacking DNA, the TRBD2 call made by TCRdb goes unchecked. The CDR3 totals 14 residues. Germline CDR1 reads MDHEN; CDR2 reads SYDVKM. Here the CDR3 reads CASSFAGARDTQYF.

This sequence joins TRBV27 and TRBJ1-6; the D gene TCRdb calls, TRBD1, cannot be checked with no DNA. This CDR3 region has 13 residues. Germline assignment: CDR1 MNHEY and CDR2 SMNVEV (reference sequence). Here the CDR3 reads CASLQDRSSPLHF.

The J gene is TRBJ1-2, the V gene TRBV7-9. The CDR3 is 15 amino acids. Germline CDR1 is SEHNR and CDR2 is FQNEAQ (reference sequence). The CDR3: CASSFWDWSNYGYTF. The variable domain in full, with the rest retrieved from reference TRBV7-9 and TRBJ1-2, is DTGVSQNPRHKITKRGQNVTFRCDPISEHNRLYWYRQTLGQGPEFLTYFQNEAQLEKSRLLSDRFSAERPKGSFSTLEIQRTEQGDSAMYLCASSFWDWSNYGYTFGSGTRLTVV.

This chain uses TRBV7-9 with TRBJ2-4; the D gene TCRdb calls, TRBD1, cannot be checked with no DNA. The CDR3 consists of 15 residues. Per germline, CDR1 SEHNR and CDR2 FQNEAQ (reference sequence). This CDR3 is CASSEPGPRQGVQYF.

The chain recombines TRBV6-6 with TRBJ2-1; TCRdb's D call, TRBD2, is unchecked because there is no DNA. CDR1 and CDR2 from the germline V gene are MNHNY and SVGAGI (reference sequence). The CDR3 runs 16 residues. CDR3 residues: CASSYAELASNDEQFF.

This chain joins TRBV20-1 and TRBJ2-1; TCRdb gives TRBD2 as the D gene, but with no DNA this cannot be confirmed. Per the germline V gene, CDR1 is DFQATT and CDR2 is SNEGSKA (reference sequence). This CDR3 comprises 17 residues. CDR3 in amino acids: CSARDFQGLAGRNEQFF.

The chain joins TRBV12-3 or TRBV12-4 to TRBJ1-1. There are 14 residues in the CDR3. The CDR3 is CASTLPRMNTEAFF.

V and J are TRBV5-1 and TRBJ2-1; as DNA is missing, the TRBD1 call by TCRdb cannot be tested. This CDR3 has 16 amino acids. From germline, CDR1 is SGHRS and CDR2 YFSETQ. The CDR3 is CASSLLIPGQRNEQFF.

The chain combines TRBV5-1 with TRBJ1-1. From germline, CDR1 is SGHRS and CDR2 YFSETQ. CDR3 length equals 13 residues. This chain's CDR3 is CASSFSVNTEAFF.

CDR3 in amino acids: CASSQMEVSPLHF. The chain couples TRBV4-1 to TRBJ1-6. This CDR3 region has 13 residues. CDR1 is MGHRA, CDR2 YSYEKL, per germline.

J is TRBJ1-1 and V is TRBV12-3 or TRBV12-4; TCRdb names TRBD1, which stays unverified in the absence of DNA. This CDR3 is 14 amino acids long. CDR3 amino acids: CASSATGGNTEAFF.

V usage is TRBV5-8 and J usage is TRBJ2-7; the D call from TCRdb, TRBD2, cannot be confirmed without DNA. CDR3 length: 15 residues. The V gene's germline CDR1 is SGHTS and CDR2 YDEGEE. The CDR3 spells CASSLGAGTSYEQYF.

The CDR3 sequence: CASRPGHTYGYTF. This chain joins TRBV12-3 or TRBV12-4 and TRBJ1-2; checking the TCRdb D call of TRBD1 is not possible without DNA. This CDR3 comprises 13 residues.

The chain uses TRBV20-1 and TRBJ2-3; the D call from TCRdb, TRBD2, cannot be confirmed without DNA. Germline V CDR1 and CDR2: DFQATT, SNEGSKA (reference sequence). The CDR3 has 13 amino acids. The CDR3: CSAGLRREDTQYF.

The chain's CDR3 is CSVLGGLAGVSADTQYF. The rearrangement joins TRBV29-1 to TRBJ2-3; TCRdb calls TRBD2, which cannot be checked without DNA. CDR1 SQVTM and CDR2 ANQGSEA come from the germline V gene. This CDR3 is 17 amino acids long.

CDR3 residues: CSVDDRSSYGYTF. The chain is built from TRBV29-1 and TRBJ1-2. The CDR3 contains 13 residues. The germline V gene has CDR1 SQVTM and CDR2 ANQGSEA.

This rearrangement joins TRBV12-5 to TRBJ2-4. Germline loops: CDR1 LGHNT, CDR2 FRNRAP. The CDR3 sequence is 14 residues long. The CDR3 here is CASALGIAKNIQYF.

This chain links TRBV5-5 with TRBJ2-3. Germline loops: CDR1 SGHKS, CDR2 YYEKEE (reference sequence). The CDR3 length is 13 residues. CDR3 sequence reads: CASFSLSTDTQYF.

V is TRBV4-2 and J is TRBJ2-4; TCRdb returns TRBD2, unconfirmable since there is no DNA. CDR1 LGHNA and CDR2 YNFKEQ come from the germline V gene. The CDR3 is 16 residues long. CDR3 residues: CASSPEGTIAKNIQYF.

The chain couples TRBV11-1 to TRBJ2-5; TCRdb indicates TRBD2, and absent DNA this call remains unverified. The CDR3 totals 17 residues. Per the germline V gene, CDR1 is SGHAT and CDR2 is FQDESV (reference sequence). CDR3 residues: CASSLAPSGTDQETQYF. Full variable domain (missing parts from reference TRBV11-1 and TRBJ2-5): EAEVAQSPRYKITEKSQAVAFWCDPISGHATLYWYRQILGQGPELLVQFQDESVVDDSQLPKDRFSAERLKGVDSTLKIQPAELGDSAMYLCASSLAPSGTDQETQYFGPGTRLLVL.